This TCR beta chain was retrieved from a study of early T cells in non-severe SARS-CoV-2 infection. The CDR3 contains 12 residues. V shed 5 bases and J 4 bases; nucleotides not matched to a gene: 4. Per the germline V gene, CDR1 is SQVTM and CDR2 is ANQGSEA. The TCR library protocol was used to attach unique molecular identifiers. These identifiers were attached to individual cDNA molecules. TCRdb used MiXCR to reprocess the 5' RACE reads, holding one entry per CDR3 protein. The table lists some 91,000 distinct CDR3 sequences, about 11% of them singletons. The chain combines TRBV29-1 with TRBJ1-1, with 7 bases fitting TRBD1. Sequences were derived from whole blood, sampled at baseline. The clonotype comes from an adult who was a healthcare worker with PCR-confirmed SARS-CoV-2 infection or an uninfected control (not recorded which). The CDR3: CSVKTGSTEAFF. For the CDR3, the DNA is TGCAGCGTTAAGACAGGGAGCACTGAAGCTTTCTTT.